This TCR beta chain was sequenced in a study of OX40 agonist ivuxolimab in advanced cancers. Some background on the complete study: Ivuxolimab, which targeted the costimulatory receptor OX40 (CD134), was an agonistic, fully human IgG2 monoclonal antibody. Intravenous ivuxolimab was administered to patients every 2 weeks at six dose levels: 0.01, 0.1, 0.3, 1.5, 3 and 10 mg/kg. Among the roughly 52 dose-escalation patients, roughly 20 had hepatocellular carcinoma, 15 or so melanoma, 9 renal cell carcinoma and 9 head and neck cancer. In the dose-escalation cohort, nearly 85% of patients were male, and the mean age was approximately 60 years with a range of roughly 20 to 80. Patients were allowed to have had prior anti-PD-1, anti-PD-L1 or anti-CTLA-4 therapy, and around 37% of the dose-escalation patients had previously received checkpoint inhibitors. Partial responses occurred in three dose-escalation patients, of whom one had hepatocellular carcinoma and two had cutaneous melanoma. Peripheral TCRbeta sequencing aimed to test whether ivuxolimab altered TCR sequence diversity and caused clonal T-cell expansion. The monotherapy dose-escalation portion (N of about 50 patients) of the phase I ivuxolimab trial is reported in the paper. Study-wide findings and limitations: Which antigens the clonally expanded peripheral T cells were specific for was not determined. After ivuxolimab, expanded clones were on average more numerous among CD8+ T cells than among CD4+ T cells. Low levels of normalized T-cell clonal expansion were also shown by some nonresponding patients. At doses of 0.1 to 3.0 mg/kg, clonal expansion of both CD4+ and CD8+ blood T cells was observed from baseline to week 6. In partial responders in the 0.1-3.0 mg/kg groups, normalized peripheral clonal expansion was found to be among the lowest, especially among CD8+ T cells.

Points on this clone: Its binding antigen is unknown. No qualities accompany the bases; no much larger clone lies one base away.

For sequencing of the TCRbeta CDR3 region, genomic DNA was extracted from the sorted cells. The immunoSEQ Assay was used to sequence the TCRbeta CDR3 regions. TCRdb stores this immuneACCESS table with in-frame sequences only. Part of the clones is absent; in the studies checked, under half of the shortfall reflects unresolved V genes, and no reason is known for the rest. Within this sample are roughly 43,000 clones, with over 75% of them counted one time only. The ten top clones hold 4.9% of the sample. The trial excluded patients who had a history of autoimmune disease or who were on systemic immunosuppression. In every dose cohort, peripheral blood was drawn for TCR sequencing at baseline, cycle 4 day 1, and cycle 7 day 1. The samples were drawn from a first-in-human, open-label, multicenter phase I dose-escalation trial of ivuxolimab. Adults with locally advanced or metastatic melanoma, renal cell, hepatocellular, or head and neck squamous cell carcinoma were enrolled in the trial. Before TCR sequencing, CD4+ and CD8+ T cells were separately sorted from peripheral blood.

The sample here was CD4+ or CD8+ T cells sorted from blood, taken in a trial of the OX40 agonist ivuxolimab. The TCR sequence derives from an adult with an advanced solid tumor such as melanoma, head and neck, liver or kidney cancer.

The CDR3 region reads CASSQGTQLAGDRETQYF. The sequenced DNA is TGTGCCAGCAGCCAAGGGACTCAACTAGCGGGAGATCGAGAGACCCAGTACTTC. Here the chain combines TRBV14 and TRBJ2-5; 11 bases in the junction line up with TRBD2. Trimmed from V: 1 base; trimmed from J: 4 bases; junction bases lacking a gene match: 11. There are 18 amino acids in the CDR3, from cysteine to phenylalanine inclusive. Only the CDR3 part of the read is kept: 54 bases, read in frame from the first base. In the germline V gene, CDR1 corresponds to SGHDN and CDR2 to FVKESK.